Below are 4 T cell receptor beta chains sequenced from a single sample in a study of cytomegalovirus exposure and HLA in healthy donors. PCR was performed using 60 Vbeta and 13 Jbeta primers. This table comes from immunoSEQ multiplex PCR, and its TCRdb copy is limited to in-frame clones, with some not included. The sample includes roughly 140,000 clones. The sequenced sample was PBMCs. The receptors derive from a man aged 40-49 years in good health and CMV-seronegative.

The chain employs TRBV4-2 and TRBJ2-7, with D possibly matching TRBD2 (5 bases). CDR3 length: 14 amino acids. Germline values: CDR1 LGHNA, CDR2 YNFKEQ. Deletions cut 0 bases from V and 7 bases from J, with 13 bases between. The CDR3 DNA sequence: TGTGCCAGCAGCCAAGACCCCCACCGCGGGGAGCAGTACTTC. It is translated as CASSQDPHRGEQYF.

The rearrangement uses TRBV2 and TRBJ2-7; no clear D gene. This CDR3 contains 12 residues. Per germline, CDR1 SNHLY and CDR2 FYNNEI. Trimming removed 5 bases at V and 3 bases at J, with 8 bases between. The DNA for the CDR3 is TGTGCCAGCAGTTTACAGCTCTACGAGCAGTACTTC. This translates into CASSLQLYEQYF.

The chain recombines TRBV6-5 with TRBJ1-2; D is uncertain. CDR1 is MNHEY, CDR2 SVGAGI, per germline. V was pared by 7 bases and J by 1 base, with 16 bases between. The CDR3 extends over 15 amino acids. Here the CDR3 reads CASISLSEGNYGYTF. The CDR3 DNA is TGTGCCAGCATTTCCTTAAGCGAGGGTAACTATGGCTACACCTTC.

The rearrangement uses TRBV7-9 and TRBJ2-5; D is possibly TRBD1 (6 bases). Germline CDR1 SEHNR, CDR2 FQNEAQ (reference sequence). V gave up 3 bases and J gave up 4 bases, with 15 bases separating them. This CDR3 contains 15 residues. CDR3 bases: TGTGCCAGCAGCTTCTACCTGGTAGGGGGAGAGACCCAGTACTTC. Amino acids: CASSFYLVGGETQYF.